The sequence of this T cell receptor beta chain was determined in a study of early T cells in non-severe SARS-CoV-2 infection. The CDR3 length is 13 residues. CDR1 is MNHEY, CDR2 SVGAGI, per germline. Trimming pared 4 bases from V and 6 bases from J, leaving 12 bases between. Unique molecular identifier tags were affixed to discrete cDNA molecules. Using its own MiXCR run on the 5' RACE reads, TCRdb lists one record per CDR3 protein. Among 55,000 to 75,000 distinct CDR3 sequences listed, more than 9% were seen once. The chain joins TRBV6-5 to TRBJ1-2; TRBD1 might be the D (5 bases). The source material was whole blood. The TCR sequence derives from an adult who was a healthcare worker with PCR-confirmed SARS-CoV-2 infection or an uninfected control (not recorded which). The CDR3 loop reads CASSSPGSHGYTF. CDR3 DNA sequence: TGTGCCAGCAGTTCACCAGGGTCCCATGGCTACACCTTC.